This T cell receptor (beta chain) came from a study of beta chain features in type 1 diabetes. Overall study results and limits: The naive, central memory and Treg TCRB repertoires looked more alike in patients than they did in healthy donors. Reduced insertions and increased deletions marked VDJ junctions in type 1 diabetes patients.

Every isolated RNA sample was fully reverse transcribed, so sequencing captured expressed TCRB transcripts. TCRdb's table, derived via immunoSEQ multiplex PCR, lists solely in-frame clones and lacks some. Of over 700,000 clones listed, about 17% are singletons. This CDR3 comprises 16 residues. Germline values: CDR1 ENHRY, CDR2 SYGVKD. After removal of 3 bases from V and 5 bases from J, the junction contained 12 bases not matched to a gene. This clone was counted a few times. The antigen remains undetermined. This clonotype was obtained from a woman aged 18 to 35 in good health. The specimen sequenced was naive CD4+ T cells from blood. The chain couples TRBV10-3 to TRBJ2-7; 8 bases line up with TRBD2. This CDR3 is CAISDFGRRAGDEQYF. The CDR3, as DNA: TGTGCCATCAGTGATTTCGGTCGGAGAGCGGGGGACGAGCAGTACTTC.